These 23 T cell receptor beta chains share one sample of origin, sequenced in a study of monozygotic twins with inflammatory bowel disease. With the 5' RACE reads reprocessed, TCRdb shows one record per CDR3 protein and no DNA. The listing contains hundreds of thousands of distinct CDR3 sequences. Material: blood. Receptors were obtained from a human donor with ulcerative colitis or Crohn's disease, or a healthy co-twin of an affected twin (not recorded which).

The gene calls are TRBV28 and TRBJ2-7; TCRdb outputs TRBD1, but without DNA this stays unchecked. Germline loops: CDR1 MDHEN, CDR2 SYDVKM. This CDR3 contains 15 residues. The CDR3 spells CASSPPGQGYYEQYF.

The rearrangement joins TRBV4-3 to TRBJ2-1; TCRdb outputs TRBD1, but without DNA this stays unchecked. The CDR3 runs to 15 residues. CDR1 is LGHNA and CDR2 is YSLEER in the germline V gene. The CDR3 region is CASSQVGASYNEQFF.

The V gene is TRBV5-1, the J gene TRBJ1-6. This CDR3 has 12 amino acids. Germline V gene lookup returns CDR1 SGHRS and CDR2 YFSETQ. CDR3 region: CASSLGSSPLHF.

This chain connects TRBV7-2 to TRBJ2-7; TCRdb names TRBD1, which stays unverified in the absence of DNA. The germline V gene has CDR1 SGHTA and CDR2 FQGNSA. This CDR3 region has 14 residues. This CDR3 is CASSYNRGAYEQYF.

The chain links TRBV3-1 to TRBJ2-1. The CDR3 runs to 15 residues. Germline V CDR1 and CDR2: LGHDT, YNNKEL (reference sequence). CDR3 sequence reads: CASSRGHSSYNEQFF.

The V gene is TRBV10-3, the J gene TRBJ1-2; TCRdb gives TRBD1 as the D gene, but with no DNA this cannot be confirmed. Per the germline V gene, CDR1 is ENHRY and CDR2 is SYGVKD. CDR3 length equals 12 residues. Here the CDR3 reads CATRRDTYGYTF.

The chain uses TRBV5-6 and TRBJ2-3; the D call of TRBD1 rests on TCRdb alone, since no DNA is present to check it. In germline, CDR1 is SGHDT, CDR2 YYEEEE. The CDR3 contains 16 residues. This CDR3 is CASSIGTGLRTDTQYF.

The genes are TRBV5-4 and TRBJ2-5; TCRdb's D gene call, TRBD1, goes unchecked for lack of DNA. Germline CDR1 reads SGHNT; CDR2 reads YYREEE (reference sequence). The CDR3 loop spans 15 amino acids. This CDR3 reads CASSYRRRTQETQYF. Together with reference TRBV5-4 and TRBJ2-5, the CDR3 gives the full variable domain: ETGVTQSPTHLIKTRGQQVTLRCSSQSGHNTVSWYQQALGQGPQFIFQYYREEENGRGNFPPRFSGLQFPNYSSELNVNALELDDSALYLCASSYRRRTQETQYFGPGTRLLVL.

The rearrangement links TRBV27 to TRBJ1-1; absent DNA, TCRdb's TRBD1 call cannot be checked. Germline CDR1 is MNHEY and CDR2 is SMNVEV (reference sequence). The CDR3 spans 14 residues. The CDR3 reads CASTSAQGHREAFF.

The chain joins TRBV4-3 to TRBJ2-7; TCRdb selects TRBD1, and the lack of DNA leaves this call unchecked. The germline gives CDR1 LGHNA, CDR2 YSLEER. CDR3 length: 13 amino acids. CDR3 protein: CASSPRIRQEQYF.

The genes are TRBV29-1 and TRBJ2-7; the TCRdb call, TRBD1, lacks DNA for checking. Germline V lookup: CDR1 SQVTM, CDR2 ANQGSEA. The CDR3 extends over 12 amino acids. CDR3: CSVVKGPYEQYF.

The chain's CDR3 is CATSDLGQTQETQYF. The chain recombines TRBV24-1 with TRBJ2-5; TCRdb outputs TRBD1, but without DNA this stays unchecked. The CDR3 is 15 amino acids. The germline CDR1 and CDR2 sequences are KGHDR and SFDVKD.

CDR3 loop: CASSESGVDTQYF. The gene calls are TRBV10-1 and TRBJ2-3. The V gene's germline CDR1 is WNHNN and CDR2 SYGVQD (reference sequence). The CDR3 is 13 amino acids.

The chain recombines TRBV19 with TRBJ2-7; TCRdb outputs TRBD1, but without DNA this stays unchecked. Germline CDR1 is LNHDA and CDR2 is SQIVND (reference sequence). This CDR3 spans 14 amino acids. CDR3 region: CASSIEDGTYEQYF.

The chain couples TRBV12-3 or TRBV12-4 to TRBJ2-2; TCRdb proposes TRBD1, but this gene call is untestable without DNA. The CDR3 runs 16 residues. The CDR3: CASSFRDTPRTGELFF.

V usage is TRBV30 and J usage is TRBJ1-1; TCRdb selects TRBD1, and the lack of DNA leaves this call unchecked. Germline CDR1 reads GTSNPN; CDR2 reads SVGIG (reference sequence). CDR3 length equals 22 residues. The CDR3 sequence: CAWSPNRDRVSRRPSMNTEAFF.

CDR3 amino acids: CASPPGRRNSPLHF. The rearrangement uses TRBV6-6 and TRBJ1-6. The CDR3 runs 14 residues. CDR1 and CDR2 from the germline V gene are MNHNY and SVGAGI (reference sequence).

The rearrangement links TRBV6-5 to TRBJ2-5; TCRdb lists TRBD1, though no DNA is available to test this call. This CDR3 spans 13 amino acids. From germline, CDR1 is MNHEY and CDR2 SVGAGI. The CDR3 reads CASRAPGGLAQYF.

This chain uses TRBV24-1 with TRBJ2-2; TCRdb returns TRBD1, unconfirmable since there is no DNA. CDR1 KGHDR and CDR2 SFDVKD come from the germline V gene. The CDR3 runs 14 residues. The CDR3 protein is CATSDLRGTGELFF.

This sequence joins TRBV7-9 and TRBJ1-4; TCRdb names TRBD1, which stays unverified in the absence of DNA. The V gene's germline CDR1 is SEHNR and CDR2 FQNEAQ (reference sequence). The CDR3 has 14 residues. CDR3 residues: CASSPGVADEKLFF.

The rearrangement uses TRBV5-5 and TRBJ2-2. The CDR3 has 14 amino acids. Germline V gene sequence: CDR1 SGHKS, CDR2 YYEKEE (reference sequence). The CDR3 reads CASSSFWTTGELFF. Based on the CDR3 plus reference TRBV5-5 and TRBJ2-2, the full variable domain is DAGVTQSPTHLIKTRGQQVTLRCSPISGHKSVSWYQQVLGQGPQFIFQYYEKEERGRGNFPDRFSARQFPNYSSELNVNALLLGDSALYLCASSSFWTTGELFFGEGSRLTVL.

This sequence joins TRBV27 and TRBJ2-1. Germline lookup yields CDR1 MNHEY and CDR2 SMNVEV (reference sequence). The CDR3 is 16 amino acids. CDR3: CASSLGSQSSYNEQFF.

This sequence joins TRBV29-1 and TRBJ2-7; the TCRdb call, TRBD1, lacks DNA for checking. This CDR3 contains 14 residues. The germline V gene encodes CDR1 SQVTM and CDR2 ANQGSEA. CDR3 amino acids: CSVLWDRGPYEQYF.